This is a list of T cell receptor beta chains from one sample in a study of Graves' ophthalmopathy and Graves' hyperthyroidism. TCRdb fed the multiplex PCR reads into MiXCR, producing one record per CDR3 protein. The sample comprises 350,000 or so distinct CDR3 sequences, 15% to 20% of which are singletons, and approximately 13% rests with the top ten. What was sequenced was peripheral blood. The receptors derive from an adult man with Graves' ophthalmopathy. CDR3s leave out the opening cysteine and the closing phenylalanine or tryptophan.

cdr3_length	v_call	j_call	cdr3_aa
12	TRBV20-1	TRBJ1-1	SARSDSLNTEAF
13	TRBV13	TRBJ1-1	ASSLFRYLNTEAF
11	TRBV10-3	TRBJ1-1	AILDTVNTEAF
10	TRBV30	TRBJ1-6	AWKAGGSPLH
13	TRBV15	TRBJ2-7	ATSRGAAGPYEQY
12	TRBV12-3/TRBV12-4	TRBJ2-5	ASSKTRKQETQY
11	TRBV15	TRBJ2-2	ATSRDPTGELF
9	TRBV13	TRBJ2-2	ASSLDQGLF
12	TRBV30	TRBJ1-6	AWSPGQGNSPLH
13	TRBV7-2	TRBJ2-5	ASSSDRDGQETQY
11	TRBV30	TRBJ1-2	AWSVREAYGYT
12	TRBV2	TRBJ1-1	ASSDNSVYTEAF
14	TRBV30	TRBJ2-3	AWSPSLARVPDTQY
12	TRBV12-3/TRBV12-4	TRBJ2-4	ASSTTGGEDIQY
12	TRBV12-3/TRBV12-4	TRBJ1-1	ASTQGRRNTEAF
14	TRBV20-1	TRBJ1-5	SARDGGPGPHQPQH
9	TRBV20-1	TRBJ2-7	SARYMVGQY
10	TRBV30	TRBJ1-1	AWSKMNTEAF
14	TRBV2	TRBJ2-1	ASSGGLAGAFNEQF
14	TRBV6-5	TRBJ1-5	ASSTGTQYGNQPQH
11	TRBV27	TRBJ2-2	ASSWGNTGELF
11	TRBV19	TRBJ1-1	ASTPRHDTEAF
13	TRBV12-3/TRBV12-4	TRBJ2-7	ASSPPGLAGVEQY